Detailed here is one T cell receptor (beta chain). Its antigen is unknown. Researchers ran the PCR with 60 Vbeta and 13 Jbeta primers. The data were produced by immunoSEQ multiplex PCR, yet TCRdb's version contains in-frame clones alone and is incomplete. This table has 70,000 to 100,000 clones, 80% appearing once. The germline V and J ends were trimmed by 6 bases and 0 bases, with 15 bases remaining between them. Germline V CDR1 and CDR2: SGHNT, YYREEE (reference sequence). This CDR3 has 15 amino acids. The data were taken from a study of cytomegalovirus exposure and HLA in healthy donors. Findings and caveats of the study: V segments that were indistinguishable, TRBV6-2 and TRBV6-3 among them, were omitted from analysis.

The source material was PBMCs. V is TRBV5-4 and J is TRBJ1-2; no clear D. This TCR was recovered from a woman aged 45-65 years in good health and CMV-seropositive. The CDR3 is CASIRIGDSNYGYTF. The CDR3 coding sequence is TGTGCCAGCATTCGGATCGGGGATTCTAACTATGGCTACACCTTC.